The present T cell receptor (beta chain) was sequenced within a study of CD8 T cells in ankylosing spondylitis. Germline CDR1 GTSNPN, CDR2 SVGIG (reference sequence). This CDR3 comprises 15 residues. V dropped 0 bases and J dropped 3 bases, with 12 bases sitting between them. One entry per CDR3 protein results from TCRdb running MiXCR on the 5' RACE reads. The repertoire includes 350,000 or so distinct CDR3 sequences, around a tenth of them detected once, and about 10% sits in the top ten. The sequence was collected from a female donor with ankylosing spondylitis or in good health (not recorded which). Sequenced sample: blood, either unsorted or a sorted T cell fraction (not recorded which). The J gene is TRBJ1-5, the V gene TRBV30; D is ambiguous. As DNA, the CDR3 is TGTGCCTGGAGTGTTTTCGGGGTACACAATCAGCCCCAGCATTTT. Translated, it gives CAWSVFGVHNQPQHF.